A single sample gave rise to the 3 T cell receptor beta chains below, sequenced in a study of blood T cells in healthy people across ages (dated by TCRdb to between 2015 and 2016). Library preparation was by 5' RACE. The second PCR ran for roughly 7 to 12 cycles and used a J-beta primer mix along with a sample-barcoded 5' primer. TCRdb handled the public reads itself, with Q25 trimming in fastp and clone calling in MiXCR, and kept productive beta chains. Rows are combined by CDR3 protein, so each entry shows the most common genes and DNA. The sample table records 1.8 million or so distinct CDR3 sequences; approximately 40% of these occur just once. The ten largest clones add up to 23% of the sample. Sequencing was performed on blood. The receptors originated from a human donor in good health.

This clonotype appeared a few times. The genes are TRBV4-1 and TRBJ1-2; D not certain. Germline values: CDR1 MGHRA, CDR2 YSYEKL. The CDR3 is 13 amino acids. With 2 bases removed from V and 4 bases from J, the gap between germline ends came to 8 bases. CDR3 protein: CASSQRAGYGYTF. CDR3 DNA sequence: TGCGCCAGCAGCCAAAGGGCTGGCTATGGCTACACCTTC.

The chain uses TRBV7-3 and TRBJ2-1; tentative D call: TRBD2 (7 bases). The CDR3 extends over 13 amino acids. Germline assignment: CDR1 SGHTA and CDR2 FQGTGA. Between the trimmed V and J ends, which lost 5 bases and 8 bases, there was a span of 13 bases. CDR3 sequence: CASSVGGADEQFF. For the CDR3, the DNA is TGTGCCAGCAGCGTAGGGGGGGCTGATGAGCAGTTCTTC.

The rearrangement joins TRBV4-3 to TRBJ2-3; D is unclear. The V gene lost 0 bases and the J gene lost 4 bases, with 14 bases spanning the gap. This CDR3 spans 16 amino acids. In germline, CDR1 is LGHNA, CDR2 YSLEER. CDR3 amino acids: CASSQDRSYLADTQYF. The CDR3 bases are TGCGCCAGCAGCCAAGATCGCAGCTACCTGGCAGATACGCAGTATTTT.